Sequencing of this T cell receptor beta chain was carried out in a study of regulatory T cells in long-lasting Graves disease. Looked up from germline, CDR1 is MNHEY and CDR2 is SVGAGI. The CDR3 totals 14 residues. Trimming removed 2 bases from V and 5 bases from J, with 13 bases in between. The time point here: persistent/refractory GD, antithyroid drugs over 5 years with positive TRAb. The TCR library was prepared using RNA isolated from PBMCs. The collection involved drawing approximately 9 milliliters of peripheral blood into EDTA tubes. This clonotype was detected only a few times. Its specificity is not known. The study, taken as a whole, reports: Persistent Graves' cases showed lower TCR diversity than newly diagnosed cases.

Arm-PCR with iRepertoire HTBI primers amplified the CDR3 regions for these TCR beta libraries. TCRdb passed the multiplex PCR reads through MiXCR, listing each CDR3 protein once. Of some 430,000 distinct CDR3 sequences in the sample, roughly 21% were seen once. The rearrangement joins TRBV6-5 to TRBJ2-7; no definite D call. The sequence was obtained from a female donor with Graves disease. Sequences were derived from peripheral blood mononuclear cells (PBMCs), sampled when the disease was refractory, from a patient treated with antithyroid drugs. The CDR3 coding sequence is TGTGCCAGCAGTTACAGTACGGCCCGGGACGAGCAGTACTTC. This encodes CASSYSTARDEQYF.